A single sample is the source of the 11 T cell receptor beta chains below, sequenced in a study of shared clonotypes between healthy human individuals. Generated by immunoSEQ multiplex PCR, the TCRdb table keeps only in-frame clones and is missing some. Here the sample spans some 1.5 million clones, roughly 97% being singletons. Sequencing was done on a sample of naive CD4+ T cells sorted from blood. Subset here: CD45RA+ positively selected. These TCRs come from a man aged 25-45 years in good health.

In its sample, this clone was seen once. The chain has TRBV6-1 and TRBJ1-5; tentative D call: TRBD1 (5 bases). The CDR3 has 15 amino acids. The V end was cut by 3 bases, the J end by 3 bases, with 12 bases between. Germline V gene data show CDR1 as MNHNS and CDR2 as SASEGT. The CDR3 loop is CASSESGGYNQPQHF. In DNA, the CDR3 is TGTGCCAGCAGTGAGTCGGGGGGGTACAATCAGCCCCAGCATTTT.

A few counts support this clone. CDR3 in amino acids: CASSLAVNTGELFF. The CDR3, as DNA: TGCGCCAGCAGCTTGGCGGTGAACACCGGGGAGCTGTTTTTT. This rearrangement joins TRBV5-1 to TRBJ2-2; D unresolved. The ends were cut back, 0 bases at V and 1 base at J, with 4 bases in the middle. Looked up from germline, CDR1 is SGHRS and CDR2 is YFSETQ. The length of the CDR3 is 14 residues.

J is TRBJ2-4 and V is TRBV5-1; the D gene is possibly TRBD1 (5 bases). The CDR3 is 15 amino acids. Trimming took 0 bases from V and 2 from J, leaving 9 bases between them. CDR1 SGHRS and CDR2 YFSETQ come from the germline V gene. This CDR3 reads CASSLAPGPKNIQYF. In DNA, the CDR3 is TGCGCCAGCAGCTTGGCCCCAGGGCCCAAAAACATTCAGTACTTC. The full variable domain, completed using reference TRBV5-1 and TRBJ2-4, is KAGVTQTPRYLIKTRGQQVTLSCSPISGHRSVSWYQQTPGQGLQFLFEYFSETQRNKGNFPGRFSGRQFSNSRSEMNVSTLELGDSALYLCASSLAPGPKNIQYFGAGTRLSVL.

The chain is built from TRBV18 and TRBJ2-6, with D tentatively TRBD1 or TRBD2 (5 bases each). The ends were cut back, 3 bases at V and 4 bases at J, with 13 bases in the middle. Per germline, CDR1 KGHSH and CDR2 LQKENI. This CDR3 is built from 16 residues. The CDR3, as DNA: TGTGCCAGCTCACCCCTCCCAGGGACCGGGGCCAACGTCCTGACTTTC. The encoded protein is CASSPLPGTGANVLTF.

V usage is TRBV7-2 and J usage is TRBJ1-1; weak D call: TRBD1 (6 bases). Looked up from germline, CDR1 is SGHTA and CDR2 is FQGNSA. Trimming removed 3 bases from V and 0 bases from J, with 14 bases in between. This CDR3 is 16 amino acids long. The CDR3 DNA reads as TGTGCCAGCAGCTTTGCTCGAGGACAGTTGAACACTGAAGCTTTCTTT. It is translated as CASSFARGQLNTEAFF. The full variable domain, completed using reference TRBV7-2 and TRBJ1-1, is GAGVSQSPSNKVTEKGKDVELRCDPISGHTALYWYRQSLGQGLEFLIYFQGNSAPDKSGLPSDRFSAERTGGSVSTLTIQRTQQEDSAVYLCASSFARGQLNTEAFFGQGTRLTVV.

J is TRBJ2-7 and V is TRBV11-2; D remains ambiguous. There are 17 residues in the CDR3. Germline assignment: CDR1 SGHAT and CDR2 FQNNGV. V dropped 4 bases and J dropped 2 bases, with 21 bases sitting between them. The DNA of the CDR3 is TGTGCCAGCAGCTCAACCCGAAGTACCGGAGAAACCTACGAGCAGTACTTC. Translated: CASSSTRSTGETYEQYF.

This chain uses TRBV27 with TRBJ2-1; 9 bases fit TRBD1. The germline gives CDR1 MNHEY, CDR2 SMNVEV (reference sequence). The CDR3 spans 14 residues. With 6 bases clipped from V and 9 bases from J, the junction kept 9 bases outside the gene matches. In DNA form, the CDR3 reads TGTGCCAGCAGCTTGGACAGGGGAAATGGTGAGCAGTTCTTC. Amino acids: CASSLDRGNGEQFF.

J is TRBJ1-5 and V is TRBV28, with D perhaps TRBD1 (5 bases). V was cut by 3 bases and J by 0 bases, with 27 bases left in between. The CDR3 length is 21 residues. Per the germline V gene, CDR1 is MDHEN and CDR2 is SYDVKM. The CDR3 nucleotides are TGTGCCAGCAGTTTTTTCAAGGCAGGGCGACGTACTCACCTTAGCAATCAGCCCCAGCATTTT. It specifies CASSFFKAGRRTHLSNQPQHF.

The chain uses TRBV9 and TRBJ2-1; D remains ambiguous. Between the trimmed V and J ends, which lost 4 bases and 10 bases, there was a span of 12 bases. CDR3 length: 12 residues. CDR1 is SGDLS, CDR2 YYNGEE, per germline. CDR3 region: CASSLTGWEQFF. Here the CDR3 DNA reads TGTGCCAGCAGCCTCACCGGCTGGGAGCAGTTCTTC.

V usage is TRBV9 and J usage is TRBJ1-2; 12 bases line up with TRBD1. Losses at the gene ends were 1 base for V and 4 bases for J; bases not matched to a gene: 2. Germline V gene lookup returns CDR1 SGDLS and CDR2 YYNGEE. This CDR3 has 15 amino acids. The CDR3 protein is CASSVTGQGAYGYTF. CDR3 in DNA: TGTGCCAGCAGCGTAACGGGACAGGGGGCCTATGGCTACACCTTC. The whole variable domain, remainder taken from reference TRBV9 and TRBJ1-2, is DSGVTQTPKHLITATGQRVTLRCSPRSGDLSVYWYQQSLDQGLQFLIQYYNGEERAKGNILERFSAQQFPDLHSELNLSSLELGDSALYFCASSVTGQGAYGYTFGSGTRLTVV.

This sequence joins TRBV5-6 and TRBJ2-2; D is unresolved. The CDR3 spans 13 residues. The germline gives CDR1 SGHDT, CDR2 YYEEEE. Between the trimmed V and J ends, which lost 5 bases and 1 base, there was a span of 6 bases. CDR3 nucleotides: TGTGCCAGCAGACCCGGGAACACCGGGGAGCTGTTTTTT. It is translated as CASRPGNTGELFF.